This TCR beta chain was sequenced during a study of blood T cell repertoires in COVID-19. Trimming cost V 4 bases and J 6 bases; bases outside gene matches: 6. The CDR3 runs to 15 residues. The germline V gene has CDR1 MGHRA and CDR2 YSYEKL. Profiled with immunoSEQ multiplex PCR; TCRdb holds only in-frame clones, not every one. This sample yields about 300,000 clones, of which 85% to 90% are seen a single time; 3.5% to 5% belongs to the top ten. The sample consisted of PBMCs or T cells enriched from blood (not recorded which). The chain uses TRBV4-1 and TRBJ2-2; TRBD2 matches at 9 bases. The receptor's source is a man aged 30 to 45 who had recovered from COVID-19. The CDR3 nucleotides read TGCGCCAGCAGCCGCGGCGGGGGGGTTGCCGGGGAGCTGTTTTTT. Protein sequence: CASSRGGGVAGELFF.